This T cell receptor beta chain was documented in a study of CD8+ T cells in alopecia areata. As the sequencing template, cDNA was produced by extracting RNA and reverse transcribing it. Using immunoSEQ multiplex PCR, the repertoire was profiled, and TCRdb retains in-frame clones only, with some absent. The data contain 200,000 or so clones, roughly 60% of them singletons. V dropped 3 bases and J dropped 2; count of bases not matched to a gene: 3. The germline CDR1 and CDR2 sequences are SGHRS and YFSETQ. The CDR3 consists of 15 residues. General study results and limits: Throughout tofacitinib, many expanded lesional clones continued to persist in scalp and blood.

This clone was seen a handful of times. Its antigen is unknown. The sample's treatment: oral pan-JAK inhibitor, 5-10 mg twice daily. Alopecia areata patients had lesional scalp punch biopsies and peripheral blood taken from them. The TCR comes from a human donor with alopecia areata. The chain has TRBV5-1 and TRBJ2-2, with 8 nucleotides matching TRBD1. The sequencing used CD4+ T cells sorted from blood, collected at week 24, from a patient treated with tofacitinib. The CDR3 DNA follows: TGCGCCAGCAGCTCGGGACAGGTTAACACCGGGGAGCTGTTTTTT. This encodes CASSSGQVNTGELFF.